Listed below are T cell receptor beta chains from one sample, sequenced in a study of blood T cell repertoires in COVID-19. The assay was immunoSEQ multiplex PCR, and TCRdb's table has in-frame clones only and misses some. This table has 190,000 or so clones, approximately 85% appearing once. Material for sequencing was peripheral blood. The receptors were sampled from a woman older than 75 with acute or convalescent COVID-19. CDR3s include the opening cysteine and the closing phenylalanine or tryptophan. D genes are given only for firm matches. Clone size is stated in some rows and not others, as once, few, many or a class when expanded.

j_call clone_size d_call v_call cdr3_aa cdr3_nt
TRBJ1-1 NA TRBD1 TRBV7-9 CASSFRQGDAEAFF TGTGCCAGCAGCTTCCGACAGGGGGACGCTGAAGCTTTCTTT
TRBJ1-2 NA NA TRBV27 CASSFTGEGYGYTF TGTGCCAGCAGTTTCACGGGGGAAGGTTATGGCTACACCTTC
TRBJ1-1 NA NA TRBV5-4 CASSPPWGLAEAFF TGTGCCAGCAGCCCCCCCTGGGGGCTGGCTGAAGCTTTCTTT
TRBJ1-1 NA NA TRBV6-5 CASSQGNTEAFF TGTGCCAGCAGTCAGGGGAACACTGAAGCTTTCTTT
TRBJ2-7 NA NA TRBV10-3 CAISERGSQGYEQYF TGTGCCATCAGTGAGAGGGGGTCCCAGGGCTACGAGCAGTACTTC
TRBJ1-6 NA TRBD1 TRBV19 CASSPTGGNNSPLHF TGTGCCAGTAGCCCGACAGGGGGCAACAATTCACCCCTCCACTTT
TRBJ2-7 once NA TRBV9 CASSALGDNSYEQYF TGTGCCAGCAGCGCCCTGGGGGACAACTCCTACGAGCAGTACTTC
TRBJ1-2 few NA TRBV5-8 CASSYRDYGYTF TGTGCCAGCAGCTACAGGGACTATGGCTACACCTTC
TRBJ1-2 NA NA TRBV5-6 CASSENVDRLHSNYGYTF TGTGCCAGCAGCGAAAATGTGGACAGACTCCATTCTAACTATGGCTACACCTTC
TRBJ1-1 NA NA TRBV10-3 CAISGTRGEAFF TGTGCCATCAGTGGAACGCGAGGTGAAGCTTTCTTT
TRBJ1-1 NA NA TRBV18 CASSPEGFGTEAFF TGTGCCAGCTCACCGGAGGGTTTCGGCACTGAAGCTTTCTTT
TRBJ1-1 NA NA TRBV18 CASSPQGVVGTEAFF TGTGCCAGCTCACCCCAAGGGGTAGTCGGCACTGAAGCTTTCTTT
TRBJ1-5 NA NA TRBV11-2 CASSLDFPSQPQHF TGTGCCAGCAGCTTAGATTTCCCGAGTCAGCCCCAGCATTTT
TRBJ2-1 NA NA TRBV5-1 CASRVPGSSYNEQFF TGCGCCAGCAGGGTCCCCGGGAGCTCCTACAATGAGCAGTTCTTC
TRBJ2-7 few TRBD1 TRBV2 CASSGSGTGLREQYF TGTGCCAGCAGTGGTTCCGGGACAGGTCTCCGGGAGCAGTACTTC
TRBJ1-6 NA TRBD1 TRBV5-6 CASSFGTGSSPLHF TGTGCCAGCAGCTTCGGGACAGGGTCTTCACCCCTCCACTTT
TRBJ1-1 once NA TRBV5-4 CASSHLGNTEAFF TGTGCCAGCAGCCACCTCGGGAACACTGAAGCTTTCTTT
TRBJ1-2 NA NA TRBV7-8 CASSLAGDFYGYTF TGTGCCAGCAGCTTAGCAGGGGACTTCTATGGCTACACCTTC
TRBJ2-7 once NA TRBV11-2 CASSPSEPGGRYF TGTGCCAGCAGCCCTTCCGAGCCCGGGGGTAGGTACTTC
TRBJ1-1 NA NA TRBV2 CASSEQPSEAFF TGTGCCAGCAGTGAACAACCGAGTGAAGCTTTCTTT
TRBJ2-3 NA NA TRBV7-9 CASSPKWRVSTDTQYF TGTGCCAGCAGCCCTAAGTGGCGGGTTAGCACAGATACGCAGTATTTT
TRBJ2-3 NA NA TRBV5-8 CASSLPGFTDTQYF TGTGCCAGCAGCTTGCCAGGGTTCACAGATACGCAGTATTTT
TRBJ1-1 once TRBD1 TRBV18 CASSPVIGGAVRTEAFF TGTGCCAGCTCACCCGTAATAGGGGGCGCTGTTAGGACTGAAGCTTTCTTT
TRBJ2-1 NA NA TRBV13 CASSLGTGEQFF TGTGCCAGCAGCCTAGGGACCGGGGAGCAGTTCTTC
TRBJ2-5 NA NA TRBV5-5 CASSTGNGNQETQYF TGTGCCAGCAGCACCGGGAACGGGAACCAAGAGACCCAGTACTTC
TRBJ2-5 few NA TRBV6-5 CASSKSRETQYF TGTGCCAGCAGCAAAAGCCGGGAGACCCAGTACTTC
TRBJ1-2 NA NA TRBV7-2 CASSLDRPMGDYTF TGTGCCAGCAGCTTGGACAGACCTATGGGAGACTACACCTTC
TRBJ2-5 once NA TRBV7-2 CASSLGSRVQETQYF TGTGCCAGCAGCTTAGGGAGTCGGGTCCAAGAGACCCAGTACTTC
TRBJ2-3 NA TRBD1 TRBV19 CATRTGGTDTQYF TGTGCCACCCGGACAGGAGGCACAGATACGCAGTATTTT
TRBJ1-5 NA NA TRBV30 CAWNRDNSNQPQHF TGTGCCTGGAACAGGGATAATAGCAATCAGCCCCAGCATTTT
TRBJ1-1 NA TRBD1 TRBV9 CASSATTGVIGEAFF TGTGCCAGCAGCGCTACAACAGGGGTAATCGGTGAAGCTTTCTTT